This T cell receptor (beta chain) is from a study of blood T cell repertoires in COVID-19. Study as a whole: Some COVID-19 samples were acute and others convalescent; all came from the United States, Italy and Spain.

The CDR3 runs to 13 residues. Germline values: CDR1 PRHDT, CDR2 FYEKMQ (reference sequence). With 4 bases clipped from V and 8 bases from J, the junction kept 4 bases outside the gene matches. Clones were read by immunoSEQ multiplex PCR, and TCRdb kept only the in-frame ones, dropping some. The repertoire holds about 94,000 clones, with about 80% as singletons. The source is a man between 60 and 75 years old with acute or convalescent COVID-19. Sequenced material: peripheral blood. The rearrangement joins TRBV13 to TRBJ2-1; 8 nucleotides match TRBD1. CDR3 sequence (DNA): TGTGCCAGCAGCTCGGACAGGGCCCATGAGCAGTTCTTC. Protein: CASSSDRAHEQFF.